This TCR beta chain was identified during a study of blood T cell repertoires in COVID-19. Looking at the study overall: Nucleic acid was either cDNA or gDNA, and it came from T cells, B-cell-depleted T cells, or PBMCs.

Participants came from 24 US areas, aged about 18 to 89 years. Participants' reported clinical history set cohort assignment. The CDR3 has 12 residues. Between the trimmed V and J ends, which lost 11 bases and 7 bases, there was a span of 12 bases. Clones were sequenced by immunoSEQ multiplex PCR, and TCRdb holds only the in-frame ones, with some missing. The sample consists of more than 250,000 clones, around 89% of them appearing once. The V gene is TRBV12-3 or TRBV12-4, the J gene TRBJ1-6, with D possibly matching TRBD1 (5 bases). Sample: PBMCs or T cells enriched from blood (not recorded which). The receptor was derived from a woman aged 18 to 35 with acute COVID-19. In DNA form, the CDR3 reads TGTGCCTCACGTCAGGGAAATTCACCCCTCCACTTT. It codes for CASRQGNSPLHF.